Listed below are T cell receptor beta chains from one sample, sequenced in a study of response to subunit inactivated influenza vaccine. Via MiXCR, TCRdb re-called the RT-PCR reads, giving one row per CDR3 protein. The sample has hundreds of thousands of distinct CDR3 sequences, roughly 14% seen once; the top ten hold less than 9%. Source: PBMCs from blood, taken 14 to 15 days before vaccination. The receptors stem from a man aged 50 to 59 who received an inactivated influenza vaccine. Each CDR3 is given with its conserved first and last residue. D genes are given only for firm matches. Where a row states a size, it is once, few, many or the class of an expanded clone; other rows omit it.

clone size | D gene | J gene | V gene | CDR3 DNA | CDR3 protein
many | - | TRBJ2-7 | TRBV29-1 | TGCAGCGTTGAAGGGGTCGGGTCCTACGAGCAGTACTTC | CSVEGVGSYEQYF
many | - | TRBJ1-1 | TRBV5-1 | TGCGCCAGCAGCTTGGCCGTTTTGGCGCGTAACACTGAAGCTTTCTTT | CASSLAVLARNTEAFF
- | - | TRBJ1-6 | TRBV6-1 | TGTGCCAGCCAAAATTCCAGGGGCGGCTCACCCCTCCACTTT | CASQNSRGGSPLHF
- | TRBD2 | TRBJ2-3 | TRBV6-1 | TGTGCCAGCAAAAGGAGTAGCGGGAGCACAGATACGCAGTATTTT | CASKRSSGSTDTQYF
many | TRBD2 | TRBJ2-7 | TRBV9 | TGTGCCAGCAGCACGGGACTAGCGGGAGTCGAGCAGTACTTC | CASSTGLAGVEQYF
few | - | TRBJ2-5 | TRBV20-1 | TGCAGTGCTAGAGTCTGGAGGGAAGAGACCCAGTACTTC | CSARVWREETQYF
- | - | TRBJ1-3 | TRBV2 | TGTGCCAGCAGTTCGGACAGCTCTGGAAACACCATATATTTT | CASSSDSSGNTIYF
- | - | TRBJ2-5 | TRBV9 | TGTGCCAGCAGCGCCACAGAGTACCAAGAGACCCAGTACTTC | CASSATEYQETQYF
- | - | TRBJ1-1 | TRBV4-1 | TGCGCCAGCAGCCTGTTTGCGAACACTGAAGCTTTCTTT | CASSLFANTEAFF
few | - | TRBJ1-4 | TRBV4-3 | TGCGCCAGCAGCCAAGAAAGACTAGTAGCAACTAATGAAAAACTGTTTTTT | CASSQERLVATNEKLFF
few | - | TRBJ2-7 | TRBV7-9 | TGTGCCAGCAGCTCCGGACAGTCCGGTCGTGGCGAGCAGTACTTC | CASSSGQSGRGEQYF
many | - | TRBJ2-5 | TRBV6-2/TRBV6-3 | TGTGCCAGCAGTTACAGCGGAGGCCAAGAGACCCAGTACTTC | CASSYSGGQETQYF
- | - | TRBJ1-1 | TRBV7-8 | TGTGCCAGCAGCTTAGCGCCCCGGAACACTGAAGCTTTCTTT | CASSLAPRNTEAFF
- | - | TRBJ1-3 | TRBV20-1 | TGCAGTGCTAGAGATAGTGCAGTCTCTGGAAACACCATATATTTT | CSARDSAVSGNTIYF
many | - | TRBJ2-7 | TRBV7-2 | TGTGCCAGCAGCTTGCACAGCTTGTACGAGCAGTACTTC | CASSLHSLYEQYF
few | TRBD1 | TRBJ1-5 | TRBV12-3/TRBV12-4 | TGTGCCAGCAGTTGGCGACAGGGGGGCTTCAATCAGCCCCAGCATTTT | CASSWRQGGFNQPQHF
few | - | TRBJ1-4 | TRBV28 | TGTGCCAGCAGCTTCAGAGGGGAAGCTAATGAAAAACTGTTTTTT | CASSFRGEANEKLFF
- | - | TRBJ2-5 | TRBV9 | TGTGCCAGCAGCGTCTCCCGCGGACAAGAGACCCAGTACTTC | CASSVSRGQETQYF
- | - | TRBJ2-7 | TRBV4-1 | TGCGCCAGCAGCCGGCCTAGGGGGTCCGAGCAGTACTTC | CASSRPRGSEQYF
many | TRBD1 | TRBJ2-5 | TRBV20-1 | TGCAGTGCTAGTCTGGGACAGTTGGGGGAGACCCAGTACTTC | CSASLGQLGETQYF
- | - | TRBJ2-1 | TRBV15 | TGTGCCACCAGCAGAGGGGATAGCGACAATGAGCAGTTCTTC | CATSRGDSDNEQFF
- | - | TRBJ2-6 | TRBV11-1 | TGTGCCAGCAGCTTATGGCGGCTAGCAAACAGGACCTCTGGGGCCAACGTCCTGACTTTC | CASSLWRLANRTSGANVLTF
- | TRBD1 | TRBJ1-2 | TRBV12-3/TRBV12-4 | TGTGCCAGCAGTCCCCGGACAGGGCCAAACTATGGCTACACCTTC | CASSPRTGPNYGYTF
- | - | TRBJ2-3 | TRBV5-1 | TGCGCCAGCAGCTTGGACAGGGCGGCGCAGTATTTT | CASSLDRAAQYF
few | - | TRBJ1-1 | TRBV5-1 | TGCGCCAGCAGCAGCATCACAGGGTCGGGGACTGAAGCTTTCTTT | CASSSITGSGTEAFF
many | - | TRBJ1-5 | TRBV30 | TGTGCCTGGAGCCCCGGACATCTTAGCAATCAGCCCCAGCATTTT | CAWSPGHLSNQPQHF
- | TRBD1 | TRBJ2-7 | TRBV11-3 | TGTGCCAGCAGCGCTCAGGGACAGGGGACCTACGAGCAGTACTTC | CASSAQGQGTYEQYF
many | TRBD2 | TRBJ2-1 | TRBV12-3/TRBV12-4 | TGTGCCAGCAGTCCCCTAGCGGGGGGGCGCAATGAGCAGTTCTTC | CASSPLAGGRNEQFF
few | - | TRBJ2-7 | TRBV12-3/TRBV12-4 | TGTGCCAGCAGTGCAGGGACTTCCAGTTCGTACGAGCAGTACTTC | CASSAGTSSSYEQYF
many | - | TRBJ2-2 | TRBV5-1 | TGCGCCAGCAGCTCGCTGGTAGGGTCCGGGGAGCTGTTTTTT | CASSSLVGSGELFF
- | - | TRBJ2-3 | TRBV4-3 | TGCGCCAGCAGCCAAGATGCCCGGACCGGAGGATCGGCGCAGTATTTT | CASSQDARTGGSAQYF
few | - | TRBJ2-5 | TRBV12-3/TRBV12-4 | TGTGCCAGCAGTTTGGACGGGACCCAGTACTTC | CASSLDGTQYF
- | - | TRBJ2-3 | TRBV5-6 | TGTGCCAGCAGCTTGGCCCCTCTATGGGATACGCAGTATTTT | CASSLAPLWDTQYF
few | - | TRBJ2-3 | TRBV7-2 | TGTGCCAGCAGCTTAGTCTTGGGGAGCCGGGATACGCAGTATTTT | CASSLVLGSRDTQYF
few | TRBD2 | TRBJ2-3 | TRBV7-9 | TGTGCCAGCAGCACGGGACTAGCGGGGGATTTT | CASSTGLAGDF
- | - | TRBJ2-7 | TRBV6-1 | TGTGCCAGCAGTCCCCAATCCGGCATGGAAACAATACCCTACGAGCAGTACTTC | CASSPQSGMETIPYEQYF
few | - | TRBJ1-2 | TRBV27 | TGTGCCAGCAGTTTAGTTTACAGTAACTATGGCTACACCTTC | CASSLVYSNYGYTF
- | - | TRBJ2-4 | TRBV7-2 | TGTGCCAGCAGCCCGGGGGACAGAAAAAACATTCAGTACTTC | CASSPGDRKNIQYF
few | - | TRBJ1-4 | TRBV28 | TGTGCCGGATCAGGGGCAGCTAATGAAAAACTGTTTTTT | CAGSGAANEKLFF
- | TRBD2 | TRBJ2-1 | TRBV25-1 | TGTGCCAGCAGTGAATCGGGACTAGAGCGTTACAATGAGCAGTTCTTC | CASSESGLERYNEQFF
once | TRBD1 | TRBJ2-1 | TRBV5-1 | TGCGCCAGCAGCCATCAGACAGGGGGCACACGTAACAATGAGCAGTTCTTC | CASSHQTGGTRNNEQFF
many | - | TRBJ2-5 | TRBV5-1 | TGCGCCAGCAGCTTGGGTGAGGAAGAGACCCAGTACTTC | CASSLGEEETQYF
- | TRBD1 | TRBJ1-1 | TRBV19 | TGTGCCAGTGAGGACAGGGTGGGCACTGAAGCTTTCTTT | CASEDRVGTEAFF